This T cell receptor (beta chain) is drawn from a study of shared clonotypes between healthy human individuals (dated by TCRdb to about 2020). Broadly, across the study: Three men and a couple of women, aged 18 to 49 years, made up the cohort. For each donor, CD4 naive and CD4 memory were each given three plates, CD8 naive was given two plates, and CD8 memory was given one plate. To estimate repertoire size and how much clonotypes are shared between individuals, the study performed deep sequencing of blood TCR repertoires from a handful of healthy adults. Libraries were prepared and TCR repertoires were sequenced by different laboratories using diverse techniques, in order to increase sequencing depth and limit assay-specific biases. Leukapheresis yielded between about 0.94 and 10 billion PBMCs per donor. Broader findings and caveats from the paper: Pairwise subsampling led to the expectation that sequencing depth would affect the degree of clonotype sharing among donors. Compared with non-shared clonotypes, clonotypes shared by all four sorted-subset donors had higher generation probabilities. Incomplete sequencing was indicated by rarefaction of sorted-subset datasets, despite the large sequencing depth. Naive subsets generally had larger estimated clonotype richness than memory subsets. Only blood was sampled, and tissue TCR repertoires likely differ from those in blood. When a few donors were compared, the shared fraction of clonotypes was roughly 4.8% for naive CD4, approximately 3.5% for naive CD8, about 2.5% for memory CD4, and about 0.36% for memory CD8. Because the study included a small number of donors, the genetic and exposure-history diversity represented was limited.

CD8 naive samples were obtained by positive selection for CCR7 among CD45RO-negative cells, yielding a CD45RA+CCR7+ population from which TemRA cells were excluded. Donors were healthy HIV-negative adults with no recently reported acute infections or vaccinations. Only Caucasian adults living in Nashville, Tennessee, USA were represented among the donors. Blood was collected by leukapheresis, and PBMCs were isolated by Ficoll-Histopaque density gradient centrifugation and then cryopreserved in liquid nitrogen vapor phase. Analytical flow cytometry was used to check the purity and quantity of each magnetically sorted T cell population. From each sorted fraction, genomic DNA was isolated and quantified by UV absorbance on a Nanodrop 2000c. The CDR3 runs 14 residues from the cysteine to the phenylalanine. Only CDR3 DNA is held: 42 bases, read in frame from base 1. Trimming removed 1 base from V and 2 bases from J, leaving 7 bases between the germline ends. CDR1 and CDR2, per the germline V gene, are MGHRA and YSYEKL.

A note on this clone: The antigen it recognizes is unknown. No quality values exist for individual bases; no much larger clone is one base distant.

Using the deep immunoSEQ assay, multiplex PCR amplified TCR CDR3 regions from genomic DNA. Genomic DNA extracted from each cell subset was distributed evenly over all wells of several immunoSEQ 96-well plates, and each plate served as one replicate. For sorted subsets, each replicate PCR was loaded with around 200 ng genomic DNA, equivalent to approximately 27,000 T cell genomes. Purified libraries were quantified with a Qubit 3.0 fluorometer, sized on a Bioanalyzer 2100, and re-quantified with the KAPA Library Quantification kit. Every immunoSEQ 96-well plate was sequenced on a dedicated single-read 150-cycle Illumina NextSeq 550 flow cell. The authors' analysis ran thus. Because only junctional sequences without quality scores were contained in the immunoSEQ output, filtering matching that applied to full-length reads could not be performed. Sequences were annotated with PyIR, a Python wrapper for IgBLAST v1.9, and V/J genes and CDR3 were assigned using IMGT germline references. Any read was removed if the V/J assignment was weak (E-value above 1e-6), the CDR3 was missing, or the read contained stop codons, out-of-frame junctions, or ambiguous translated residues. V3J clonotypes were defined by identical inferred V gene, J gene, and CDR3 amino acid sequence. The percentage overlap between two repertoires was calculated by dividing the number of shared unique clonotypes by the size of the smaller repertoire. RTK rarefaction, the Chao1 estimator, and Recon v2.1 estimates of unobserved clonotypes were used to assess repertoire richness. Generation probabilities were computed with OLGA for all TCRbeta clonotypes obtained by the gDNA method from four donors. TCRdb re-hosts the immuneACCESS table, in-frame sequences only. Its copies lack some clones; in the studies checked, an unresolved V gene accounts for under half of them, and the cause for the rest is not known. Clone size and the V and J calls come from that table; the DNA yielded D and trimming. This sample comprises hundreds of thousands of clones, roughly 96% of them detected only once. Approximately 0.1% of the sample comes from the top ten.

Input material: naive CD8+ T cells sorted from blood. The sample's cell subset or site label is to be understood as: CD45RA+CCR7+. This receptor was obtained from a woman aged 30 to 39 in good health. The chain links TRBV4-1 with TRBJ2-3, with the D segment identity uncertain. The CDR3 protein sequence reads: CASSQVSDTDTQYF. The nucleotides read TGCGCCAGCAGCCAAGTTTCTGACACAGATACGCAGTATTTT.